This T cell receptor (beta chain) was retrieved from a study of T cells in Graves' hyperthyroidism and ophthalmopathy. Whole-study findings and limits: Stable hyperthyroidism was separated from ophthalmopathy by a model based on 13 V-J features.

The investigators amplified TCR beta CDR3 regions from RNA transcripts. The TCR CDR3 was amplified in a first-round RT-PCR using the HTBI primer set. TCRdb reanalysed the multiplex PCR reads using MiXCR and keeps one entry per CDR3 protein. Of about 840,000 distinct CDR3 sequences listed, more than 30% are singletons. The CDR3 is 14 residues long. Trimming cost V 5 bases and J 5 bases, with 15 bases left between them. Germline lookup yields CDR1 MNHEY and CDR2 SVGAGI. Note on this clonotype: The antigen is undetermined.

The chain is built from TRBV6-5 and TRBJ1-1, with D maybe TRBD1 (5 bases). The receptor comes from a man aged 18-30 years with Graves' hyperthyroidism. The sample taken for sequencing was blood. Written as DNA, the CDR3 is TGTGCCAGCAGTGCCTCACAGGAGTGGACTGAAGCTTTCTTT. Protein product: CASSASQEWTEAFF.